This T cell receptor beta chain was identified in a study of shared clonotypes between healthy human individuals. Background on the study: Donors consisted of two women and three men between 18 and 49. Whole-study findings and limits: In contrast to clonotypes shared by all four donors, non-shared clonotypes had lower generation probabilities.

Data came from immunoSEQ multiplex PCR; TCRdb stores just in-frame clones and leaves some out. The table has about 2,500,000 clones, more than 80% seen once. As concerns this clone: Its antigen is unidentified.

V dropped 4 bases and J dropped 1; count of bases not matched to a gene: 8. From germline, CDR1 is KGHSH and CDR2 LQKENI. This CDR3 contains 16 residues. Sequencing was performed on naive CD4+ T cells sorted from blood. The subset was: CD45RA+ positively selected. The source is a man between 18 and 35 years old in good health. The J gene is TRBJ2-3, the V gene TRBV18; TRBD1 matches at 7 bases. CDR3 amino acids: CASSRARDRRTDTQYF. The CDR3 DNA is TGTGCCAGCTCACGCGCCCGGGACAGACGCACAGATACGCAGTATTTT.